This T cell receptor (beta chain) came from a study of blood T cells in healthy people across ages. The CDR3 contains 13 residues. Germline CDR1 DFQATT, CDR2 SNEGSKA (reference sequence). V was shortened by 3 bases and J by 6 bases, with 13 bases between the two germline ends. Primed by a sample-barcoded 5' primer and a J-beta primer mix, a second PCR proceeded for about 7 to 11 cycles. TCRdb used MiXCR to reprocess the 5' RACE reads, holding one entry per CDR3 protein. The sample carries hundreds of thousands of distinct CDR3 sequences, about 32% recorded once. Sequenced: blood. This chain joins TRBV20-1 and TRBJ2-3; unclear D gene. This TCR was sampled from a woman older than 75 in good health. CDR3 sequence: CSARVLEWDTQYF. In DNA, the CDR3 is TGCAGTGCTAGGGTGTTGGAGTGGGATACGCAGTATTTT.